The rows below give T cell receptor beta chains drawn from one sample of a study of vaccination effects on CD4 cells after COVID-19. Their antigen targets remain unknown. Sequencing used immunoSEQ multiplex PCR; TCRdb keeps in-frame clones, though not all of them. The sample contains under 80,000 clones, about 74% of which appear only once. Material: CD4+ T cells from PBMCs cultured with HCoV-229E spike peptides, obtained before COVID-19 vaccination. Every receptor here comes from a human donor who received a COVID-19 vaccine. CDR3s include the opening cysteine and the closing phenylalanine or tryptophan. Each record gives: clone size, J gene, V gene, CDR3 length, D gene, CDR3 DNA, CDR3 protein. The D gene is left open where the match is weak. Rows may omit the clone size; those that give it use once, few, many or a size class.

few	TRBJ1-5	TRBV4-1	14	.	TGCGCCAGCAGCCAAAGTGGTAGCAATCAGCCCCAGCATTTT	CASSQSGSNQPQHF
few	TRBJ1-1	TRBV9	14	.	TGTGCCAGCAGTGTGGGGAACATGAACACTGAAGCTTTCTTT	CASSVGNMNTEAFF
once	TRBJ1-3	TRBV6-5	15	.	TGTGCCAGCAGCCTCGAGGTAGGAGCTGGAAACACCATATATTTT	CASSLEVGAGNTIYF
.	TRBJ2-3	TRBV5-1	14	TRBD2	TGCGCCAGCAGCTCGGGGGGTACAACAGATACGCAGTATTTT	CASSSGGTTDTQYF
.	TRBJ2-3	TRBV20-1	12	.	TGCAGTGCTAGTGTTCCCTCGGATACGCAGTATTTT	CSASVPSDTQYF
.	TRBJ2-2	TRBV5-1	15	.	TGCGCCAGCAGCTTGTTGACAGACAGCACCGGGGAGCTGTTTTTT	CASSLLTDSTGELFF
.	TRBJ2-2	TRBV19	16	.	TGTGCCAGTATTAAACTGAGGGGCGGCGGCACCGGGGAGCTGTTTTTT	CASIKLRGGGTGELFF
.	TRBJ1-5	TRBV3-1/TRBV3-2	16	.	TGTGCCAGCAGCCGGGGGATTTTATTGAGCAATCAGCCCCAGCATTTT	CASSRGILLSNQPQHF
.	TRBJ2-3	TRBV6-5	14	.	TGTGCCAGCACCGCTAGGGTGCCCACAGATACGCAGTATTTT	CASTARVPTDTQYF
.	TRBJ1-4	TRBV5-1	14	.	TGCGCCAGCAGCTTGGTCGGGCTGAATGAAAAACTGTTTTTT	CASSLVGLNEKLFF
.	TRBJ1-3	TRBV11-2	14	TRBD1	TGTGCCAGCAGAAGACAGGGGGTGGAAAACACCATATATTTT	CASRRQGVENTIYF
.	TRBJ1-1	TRBV6-2/TRBV6-3	13	.	TGTGCCAGCAGTTTTAGGACCAACACTGAAGCTTTCTTT	CASSFRTNTEAFF
.	TRBJ1-1	TRBV30	12	.	TGTGCCTGGAACAGGGTGAACACTGAAGCTTTCTTT	CAWNRVNTEAFF
.	TRBJ1-5	TRBV18	14	.	TGTGCCAGCTCACAGGGTTGGGGCAATCAGCCCCAGCATTTT	CASSQGWGNQPQHF
.	TRBJ1-6	TRBV30	14	.	TGTGCCTGGAGTGTACAAGGCCCCAATTCACCCCTCCACTTT	CAWSVQGPNSPLHF
.	TRBJ2-4	TRBV6-5	13	.	TGTGCCAGCACAGACCTAGCCAAAAACATTCAGTACTTC	CASTDLAKNIQYF
few	TRBJ2-2	TRBV18	15	TRBD1	TGTGCCAGCTCACCGGACAGGGCGGGCACCGGGGAGCTGTTTTTT	CASSPDRAGTGELFF
few	TRBJ2-1	TRBV7-2	14	.	TGTGCCAGCGGGGGAGGGGGGAAATACAATGAGCAGTTCTTC	CASGGGGKYNEQFF
few	TRBJ2-2	TRBV5-6	16	TRBD1	TGTGCCAGCAGCCCAGGAACCGGGACAGGGGTTGGGGAGCTGTTTTTT	CASSPGTGTGVGELFF
.	TRBJ1-4	TRBV6-5	15	.	TGTGCCGGAACCAAGTGGGTGAGGACTAATGAAAAACTGTTTTTT	CAGTKWVRTNEKLFF
.	TRBJ1-3	TRBV6-5	14	TRBD1	TGTGCCAGCAAAAGGGACAGGGCTGGAAACACCATATATTTT	CASKRDRAGNTIYF
.	TRBJ1-4	TRBV18	14	.	TGTGCCAGCTCACCCGCTGTCGGGGGGGAAAAACTGTTTTTT	CASSPAVGGEKLFF
.	TRBJ1-2	TRBV7-9	15	.	TGTGCCAGCAGCCGCCCGGGGGAAGGTGGGTTTGGCTACACCTTC	CASSRPGEGGFGYTF
.	TRBJ1-5	TRBV2	15	.	TGTGCCAGCAGTGAAAGGGGGACGAACAATCAGCCCCAGCATTTT	CASSERGTNNQPQHF
.	TRBJ1-2	TRBV5-1	15	.	TGCGCCAGCAGCACGGGCCCGGGACCCTACTATGGCTACACCTTC	CASSTGPGPYYGYTF
.	TRBJ2-3	TRBV20-1	15	TRBD2	TGCAGTGCTAGTTTCGGGGGGGCCTTAAGGGATACGCAGTATTTT	CSASFGGALRDTQYF
.	TRBJ2-3	TRBV19	16	TRBD2	TGTGCCAGTAGTCCAGGACTAGGCATGAGCACAGATACGCAGTATTTT	CASSPGLGMSTDTQYF
.	TRBJ2-3	TRBV10-3	20	TRBD2	TGTGCCATCAGTGAGGCATTAGCGGGGGGCCTCCGGGTTCGGACAGATACGCAGTATTTT	CAISEALAGGLRVRTDTQYF
once	TRBJ2-5	TRBV3-1/TRBV3-2	16	TRBD2	TGTGCCAGCAGCCGCTCTAGCGGGGGGGCCGGTGAGACCCAGTACTTC	CASSRSSGGAGETQYF
.	TRBJ1-1	TRBV7-8	16	.	TGTGCCAGCAGCCCCCCATGGGGGGCTGTGGACACTGAAGCTTTCTTT	CASSPPWGAVDTEAFF
.	TRBJ2-1	TRBV7-9	13	TRBD1	TGTGCCAGCAGCACGGACAGGGGGTATGAGCAGTTCTTC	CASSTDRGYEQFF
.	TRBJ1-5	TRBV10-2	14	TRBD1	TGCGCCAGCAGTGACCGACAGGGGAGCCAGCCCCAGCATTTT	CASSDRQGSQPQHF
.	TRBJ1-2	TRBV2	12	.	TGTGCCAGCAGTGGGGGCAGCTATGGCTACACCTTC	CASSGGSYGYTF
.	TRBJ1-2	TRBV10-2	12	.	TGCGCCAGCAGTGAGTCGTATGGTGGCTACACCTTC	CASSESYGGYTF
.	TRBJ2-1	TRBV7-2	17	TRBD2	TGTGCCAGCAGCTCCCGGGGCGGGGGGGCTGCCTACAATGAGCAGTTCTTC	CASSSRGGGAAYNEQFF
.	TRBJ1-6	TRBV13	13	TRBD1	TGTGCCAGCAGCCACGGACAGGGTTCACCCCTCCACTTT	CASSHGQGSPLHF
few	TRBJ1-2	TRBV19	14	.	TGTGCCAGTAGTAACACCCAGGGGAAACGCGGCTACACCTTC	CASSNTQGKRGYTF
.	TRBJ2-6	TRBV30	15	TRBD2	TGTGCCTGCCCCGGGGGGGGGCTTGGGGCCAACGTCCTGACTTTC	CACPGGGLGANVLTF
.	TRBJ2-1	TRBV6-5	15	.	TGTGCCAGCAGATATTCCCCGGGCCGATACAATGAGCAGTTCTTC	CASRYSPGRYNEQFF
.	TRBJ1-2	TRBV4-2	14	.	TGTGCCAGCAGCCAACCCGACAGCCCCCTCGGCTACACCTTC	CASSQPDSPLGYTF
.	TRBJ2-3	TRBV6-1	14	.	TGTGCCAGCAGTGAAACTAGCAGCACAGATACGCAGTATTTT	CASSETSSTDTQYF
.	TRBJ2-3	TRBV10-3	16	TRBD2	TGTGCCATCAGTGGGGGACTAGCGGGGGTCGCAGATACGCAGTATTTT	CAISGGLAGVADTQYF
.	TRBJ1-1	TRBV6-6	14	.	TGTGCCAGCGTTAGACAGTCCTCGAACACTGAAGCTTTCTTT	CASVRQSSNTEAFF
.	TRBJ2-2	TRBV2	14	TRBD1	TGTGCCACCCAGGACAGGTGGAACACCGGGGAGCTGTTTTTT	CATQDRWNTGELFF
.	TRBJ2-5	TRBV6-5	15	.	TGTGCCTCAGTGGGAAGCAGGGGAAAGTCAGAGACCCAGTACTTC	CASVGSRGKSETQYF
.	TRBJ2-6	TRBV5-1	15	.	TGCGCCAGCAGTAGAACAGGGCCTGGGGCCAACGTCCTGACTTTC	CASSRTGPGANVLTF
few	TRBJ1-3	TRBV7-2	11	.	TGTGCCAGCAGCTTAAGTAACACCATATATTTT	CASSLSNTIYF
.	TRBJ2-2	TRBV5-3	15	TRBD1	TGTGCCAGAAGCTTCCGGCAGGGGGAGCACGGGGAGCTGTTTTTT	CARSFRQGEHGELFF
.	TRBJ1-2	TRBV2	14	TRBD1	TGTGCCAGCAGTCACAGGGGATCGGACTATGGCTACACCTTC	CASSHRGSDYGYTF
.	TRBJ1-1	TRBV19	15	.	TGTGCCAGTAGTTACAGCTCAACCTCGAACACTGAAGCTTTCTTT	CASSYSSTSNTEAFF
.	TRBJ1-4	TRBV7-2	14	TRBD1	TGTGCCAGCAGCTTAGGACAGGGAGGGGAAAAACTGTTTTTT	CASSLGQGGEKLFF
once	TRBJ1-1	TRBV28	14	.	TGTGCCAGCGGAAACCAGGGCGGCGACACTGAAGCTTTCTTT	CASGNQGGDTEAFF
.	TRBJ1-5	TRBV28	15	TRBD1	TGTGCCAGCAGACAGGGGACGGGGAGCAATCAGCCCCAGCATTTT	CASRQGTGSNQPQHF
.	TRBJ1-4	TRBV5-1	16	.	TGCGCCAGCAGCTGGAGGACACCCGCAACTAATGAAAAACTGTTTTTT	CASSWRTPATNEKLFF
.	TRBJ1-5	TRBV4-3	13	.	TGCGCCAGCAGCCAAGAGGCGCAGCAGCCCCAGCATTTT	CASSQEAQQPQHF